Presented here are 9 T cell receptor beta chains from one specimen sequenced in a study of technical replicates of blood from a handful of donors. Generated by immunoSEQ multiplex PCR, the TCRdb table keeps only in-frame clones and is missing some. Of around 100,000 clones detected, 95% appear once; the ten largest clones hold roughly 0.33%. The material sequenced was T cells isolated from PBMCs. The origin of the receptors is a human donor in good health.

Notes on this clone: Other DNA sequences in this sample translate to the same CDR3. The chain links TRBV15 to TRBJ1-3, with D tentatively TRBD1 (5 bases). Germline assignment: CDR1 LNHNV and CDR2 YYDKDF (reference sequence). This CDR3 comprises 15 residues. Trimming pared 0 bases from V and 1 base from J, leaving 7 bases between. CDR3 amino acids: CATSRDRGSGNTIYF. The CDR3 nucleotides read TGTGCCACCAGCAGAGATAGGGGATCTGGAAACACCATATATTTT.

This sequence joins TRBV28 and TRBJ1-1; unclear D gene. With 3 bases removed from V and 0 bases from J, the gap between germline ends came to 5 bases. The CDR3 is 13 residues long. Germline CDR1 reads MDHEN; CDR2 reads SYDVKM. The CDR3 nucleotides read TGTGCCAGCAGTTTGTACATGAACACTGAAGCTTTCTTT. Its translation: CASSLYMNTEAFF.

The rearrangement uses TRBV11-2 and TRBJ2-1, with a tentative D call TRBD2 (6 bases). Germline V gives CDR1 SGHAT, CDR2 FQNNGV. Trimming pared 4 bases from V and 7 bases from J, leaving 23 bases between. The CDR3 spans 17 residues. CDR3 protein: CASSSPVGGGGPNEQFF. The DNA for the CDR3 is TGTGCCAGCAGCTCGCCGGTTGGGGGAGGAGGACCTAATGAGCAGTTCTTC.

This rearrangement joins TRBV27 to TRBJ2-1; 15 bases align to TRBD2. The CDR3 totals 15 residues. Trimming took 7 bases from V and 5 from J; bases not matched to a gene: 3. Germline V gene sequence: CDR1 MNHEY, CDR2 SMNVEV (reference sequence). CDR3 loop: CASKGLAGGDNEQFF. CDR3 coding DNA: TGTGCCAGCAAAGGACTAGCGGGAGGGGACAATGAGCAGTTCTTC.

The chain is built from TRBV7-9 and TRBJ2-7; no clear D gene. CDR1 and CDR2 from the germline V gene are SEHNR and FQNEAQ (reference sequence). This CDR3 is built from 12 residues. The V end lost 4 bases, the J end lost 4 bases, and 8 bases lay between the germline ends. The DNA for the CDR3 is TGTGCCAGCAGCTCCTCGGGTTACGAGCAGTACTTC. This gives the protein CASSSSGYEQYF. Full variable domain (rest looked up from reference TRBV7-9 and TRBJ2-7): DTGVSQNPRHKITKRGQNVTFRCDPISEHNRLYWYRQTLGQGPEFLTYFQNEAQLEKSRLLSDRFSAERPKGSFSTLEIQRTEQGDSAMYLCASSSSGYEQYFGPGTRLTVT.

The genes are TRBV6-6 and TRBJ1-1; D unresolved. Germline-derived CDR1 and CDR2 are MNHNY and SVGAGI (reference sequence). CDR3 size: 12 residues. V lost 6 bases to trimming and J lost 1 base, with 6 bases between them. The CDR3 DNA reads TGTGCCAGCAGGGGAGGGAACACTGAAGCTTTCTTT. Translation: CASRGGNTEAFF.

The gene calls are TRBV5-8 and TRBJ1-3; a weak D match, TRBD1 (5 bases). The CDR3 covers 14 residues. V was pared by 1 base and J by 1 base, with 6 bases between. The germline V gene encodes CDR1 SGHTS and CDR2 YDEGEE. The CDR3 DNA reads as TGTGCCAGCAGCTTGTCAGGGTCTGGAAACACCATATATTTT. Protein sequence: CASSLSGSGNTIYF.

The rearrangement uses TRBV28 and TRBJ2-7; 7 bases align to TRBD2. This CDR3 has 14 amino acids. V lost 6 bases and J lost 5; bases outside the gene matches: 10. Germline CDR1 reads MDHEN; CDR2 reads SYDVKM. CDR3 bases: TGTGCCAGCAGGTACCGGGACTACAACAACGAGCAGTACTTC. The encoded protein is CASRYRDYNNEQYF. Based on the CDR3 plus reference TRBV28 and TRBJ2-7, the full variable domain is DVKVTQSSRYLVKRTGEKVFLECVQDMDHENMFWYRQDPGLGLRLIYFSYDVKMKEKGDIPEGYSVSREKKERFSLILESASTNQTSMYLCASRYRDYNNEQYFGPGTRLTVT.

J is TRBJ2-7 and V is TRBV28; D is perhaps TRBD1 (5 bases). V was clipped by 5 bases and J by 2 bases, with 13 bases between them. The CDR3 extends over 14 amino acids. CDR1 is MDHEN and CDR2 is SYDVKM in the germline V gene. The CDR3 DNA follows: TGTGCCAGCAGTCGCCGGAGACAGCCCTACGAGCAGTACTTC. This encodes CASSRRRQPYEQYF.